This T cell receptor (beta chain) was recovered during a study of T cell clones after liver transplantation. Study as a whole: Patients counted as tolerant after at least one year off all immunosuppression, enzymes not exceeding twice normal. Findings and caveats of the study: A larger donor-reactive than third-party decline suggested partial antigen-specific deletion.

Assay: immunoSEQ multiplex PCR; the TCRdb copy retains only in-frame clones and omits some. The table includes tens of thousands of clones, 75% to 90% detected once. Sorting of unstimulated PBMCs yielded separate CD3+CD4+ and CD3+CD8+ fractions. A word on this clone: The antigen remains undetermined.

J was trimmed by 5 bases and V by 6 bases; bases with no gene match: 11. Germline V gene sequence: CDR1 MDHEN, CDR2 SYDVKM. CDR3 length: 15 residues. The material was CD4+ T cells from blood, obtained at the 22-month timepoint. The genes are TRBV28 and TRBJ2-5; 8 nucleotides line up with TRBD2. This TCR came from a human patient who received a liver transplant. Some T cells may have originated in the graft donor. The CDR3 DNA sequence: TGTGCCAGCAGGGGAGCGGGGGACCCAGGGGAGACCCAGTACTTC. This gives the protein CASRGAGDPGETQYF.